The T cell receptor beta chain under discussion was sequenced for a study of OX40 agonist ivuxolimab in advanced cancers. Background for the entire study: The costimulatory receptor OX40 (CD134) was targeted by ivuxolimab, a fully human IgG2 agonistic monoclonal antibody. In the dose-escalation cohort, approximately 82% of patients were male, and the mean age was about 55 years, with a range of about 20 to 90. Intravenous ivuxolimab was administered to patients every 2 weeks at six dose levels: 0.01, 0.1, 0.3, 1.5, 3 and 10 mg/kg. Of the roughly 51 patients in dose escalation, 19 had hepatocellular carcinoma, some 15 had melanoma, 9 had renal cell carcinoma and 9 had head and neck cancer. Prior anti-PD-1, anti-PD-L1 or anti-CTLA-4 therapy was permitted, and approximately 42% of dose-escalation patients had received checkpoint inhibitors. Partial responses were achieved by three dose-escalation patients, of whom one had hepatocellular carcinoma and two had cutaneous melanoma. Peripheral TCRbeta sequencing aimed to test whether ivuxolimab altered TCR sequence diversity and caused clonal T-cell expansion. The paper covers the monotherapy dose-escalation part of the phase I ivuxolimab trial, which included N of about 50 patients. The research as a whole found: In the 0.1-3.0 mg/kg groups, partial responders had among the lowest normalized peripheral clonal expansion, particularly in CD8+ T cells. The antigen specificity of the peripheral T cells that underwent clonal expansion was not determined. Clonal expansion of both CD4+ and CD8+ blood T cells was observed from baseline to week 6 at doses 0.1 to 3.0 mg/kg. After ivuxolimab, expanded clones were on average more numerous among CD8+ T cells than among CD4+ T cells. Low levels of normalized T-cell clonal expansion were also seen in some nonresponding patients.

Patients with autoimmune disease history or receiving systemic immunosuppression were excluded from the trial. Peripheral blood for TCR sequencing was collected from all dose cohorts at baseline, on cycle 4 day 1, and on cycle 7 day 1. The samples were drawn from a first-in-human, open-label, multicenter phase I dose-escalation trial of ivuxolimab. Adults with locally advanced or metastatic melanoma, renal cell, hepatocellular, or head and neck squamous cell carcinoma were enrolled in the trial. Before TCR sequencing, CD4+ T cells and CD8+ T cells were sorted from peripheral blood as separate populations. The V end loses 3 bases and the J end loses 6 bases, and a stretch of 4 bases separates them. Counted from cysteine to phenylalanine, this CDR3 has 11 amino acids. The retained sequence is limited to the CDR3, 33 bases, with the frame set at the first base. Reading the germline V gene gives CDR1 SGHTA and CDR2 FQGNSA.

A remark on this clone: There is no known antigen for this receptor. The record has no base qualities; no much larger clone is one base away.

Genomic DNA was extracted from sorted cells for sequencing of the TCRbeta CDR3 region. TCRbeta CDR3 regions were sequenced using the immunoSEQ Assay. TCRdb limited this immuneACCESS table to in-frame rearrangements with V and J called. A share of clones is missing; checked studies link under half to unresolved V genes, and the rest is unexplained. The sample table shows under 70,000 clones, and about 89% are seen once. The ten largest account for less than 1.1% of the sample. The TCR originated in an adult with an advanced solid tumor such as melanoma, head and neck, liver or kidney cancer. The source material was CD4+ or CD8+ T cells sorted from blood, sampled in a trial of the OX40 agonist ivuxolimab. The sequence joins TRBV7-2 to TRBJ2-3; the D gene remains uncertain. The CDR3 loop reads CASSFLDTQYF. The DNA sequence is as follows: TGTGCCAGCAGCTTTCTGGATACGCAGTATTTT. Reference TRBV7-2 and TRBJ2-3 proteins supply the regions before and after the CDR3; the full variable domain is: GAGVSQSPSNKVTEKGKDVELRCDPISGHTALYWYRQSLGQGLEFLIYFQGNSAPDKSGLPSDRFSAERTGGSVSTLTIQRTQQEDSAVYLCASSFLDTQYFGPGTRLTVL.